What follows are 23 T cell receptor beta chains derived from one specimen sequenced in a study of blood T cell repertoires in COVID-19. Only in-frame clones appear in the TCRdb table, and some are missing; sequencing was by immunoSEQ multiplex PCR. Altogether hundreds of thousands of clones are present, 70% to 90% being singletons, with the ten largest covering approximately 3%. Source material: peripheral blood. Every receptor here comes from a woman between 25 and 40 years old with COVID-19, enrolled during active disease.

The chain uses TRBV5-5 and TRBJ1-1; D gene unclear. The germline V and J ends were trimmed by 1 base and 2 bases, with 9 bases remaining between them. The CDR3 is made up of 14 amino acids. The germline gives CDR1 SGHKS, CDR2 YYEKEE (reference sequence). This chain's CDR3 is CASSLSLLNTEAFF. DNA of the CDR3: TGTGCCAGCAGCTTGAGCCTATTAAACACTGAAGCTTTCTTT.

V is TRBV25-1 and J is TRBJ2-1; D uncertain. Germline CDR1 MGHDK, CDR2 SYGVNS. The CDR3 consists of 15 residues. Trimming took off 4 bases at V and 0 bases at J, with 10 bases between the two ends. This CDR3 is CASSVFLSSYNEQFF. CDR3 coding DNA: TGTGCCAGCAGTGTGTTTTTGAGCTCCTACAATGAGCAGTTCTTC.

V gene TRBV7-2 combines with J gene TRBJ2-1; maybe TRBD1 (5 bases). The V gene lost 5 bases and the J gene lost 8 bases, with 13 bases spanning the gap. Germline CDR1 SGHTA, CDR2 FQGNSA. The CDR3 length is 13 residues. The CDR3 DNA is TGTGCCAGCAGCCCCCCAGGGATCGATGAGCAGTTCTTC. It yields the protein CASSPPGIDEQFF.

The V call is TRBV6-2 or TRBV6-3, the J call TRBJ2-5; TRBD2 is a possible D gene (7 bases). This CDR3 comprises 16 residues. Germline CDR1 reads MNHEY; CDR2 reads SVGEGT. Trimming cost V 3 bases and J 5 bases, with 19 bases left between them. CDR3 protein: CASSYATRGAIETQYF. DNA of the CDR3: TGTGCCAGCAGTTATGCCACCCGGGGGGCTATTGAGACCCAGTACTTC.

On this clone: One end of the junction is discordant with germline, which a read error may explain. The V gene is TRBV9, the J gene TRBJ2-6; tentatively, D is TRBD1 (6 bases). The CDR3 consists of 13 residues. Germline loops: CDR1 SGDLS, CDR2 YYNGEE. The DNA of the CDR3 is TGTGCCAGCAGCACCCGACAGGCCTACGTCCTGACTTTC. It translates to CASSTRQAYVLTF. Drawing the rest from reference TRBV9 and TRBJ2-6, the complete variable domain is DSGVTQTPKHLITATGQRVTLRCSPRSGDLSVYWYQQSLDQGLQFLIQYYNGEERAKGNILERFSAQQFPDLHSELNLSSLELGDSALYFCASSTRQAYVLTFGAGSRLTVL.

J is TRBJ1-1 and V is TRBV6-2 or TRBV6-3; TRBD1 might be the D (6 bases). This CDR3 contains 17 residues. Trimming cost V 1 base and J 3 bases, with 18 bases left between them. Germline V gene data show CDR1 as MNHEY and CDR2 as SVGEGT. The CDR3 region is CASSYLFRGARDTEAFF. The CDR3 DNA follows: TGTGCCAGCAGTTACTTGTTCCGGGGGGCTAGGGACACTGAAGCTTTCTTT.

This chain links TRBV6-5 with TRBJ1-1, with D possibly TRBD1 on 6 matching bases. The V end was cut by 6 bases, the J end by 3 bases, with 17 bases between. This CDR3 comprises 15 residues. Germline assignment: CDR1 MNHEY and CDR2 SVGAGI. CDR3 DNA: TGTGCCAGCAGCACAAGACGAAAGGGGGACACTGAAGCTTTCTTT. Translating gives CASSTRRKGDTEAFF.

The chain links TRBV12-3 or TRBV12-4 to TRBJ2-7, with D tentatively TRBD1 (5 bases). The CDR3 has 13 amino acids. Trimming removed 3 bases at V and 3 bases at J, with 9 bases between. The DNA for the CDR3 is TGTGCCAGCAGTTTGGACACAGGCTACGAGCAGTACGTC. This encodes CASSLDTGYEQYV.

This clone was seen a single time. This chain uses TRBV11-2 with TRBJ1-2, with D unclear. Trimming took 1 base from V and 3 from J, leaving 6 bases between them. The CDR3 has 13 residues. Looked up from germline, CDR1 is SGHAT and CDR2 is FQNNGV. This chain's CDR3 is CASSLGGHYGYTF. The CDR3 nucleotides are TGTGCCAGCAGCTTAGGAGGGCACTATGGCTACACCTTC.

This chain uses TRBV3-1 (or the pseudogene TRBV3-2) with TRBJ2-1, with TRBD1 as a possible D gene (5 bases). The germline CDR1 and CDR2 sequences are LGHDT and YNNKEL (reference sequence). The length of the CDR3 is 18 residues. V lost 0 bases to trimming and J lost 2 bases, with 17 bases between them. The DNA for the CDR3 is TGTGCCAGCAGCCAAGAGCCCCACTTCGACAGTACCTACAATGAGCAGTTCTTC. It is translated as CASSQEPHFDSTYNEQFF.

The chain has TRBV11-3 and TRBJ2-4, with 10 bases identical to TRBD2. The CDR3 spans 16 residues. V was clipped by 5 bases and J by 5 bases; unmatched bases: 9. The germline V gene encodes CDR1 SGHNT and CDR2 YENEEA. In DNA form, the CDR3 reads TGTGCCAGCAGCCCGGGGACTAGCGAAAACGAAAACATTCAGTACTTC. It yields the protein CASSPGTSENENIQYF.

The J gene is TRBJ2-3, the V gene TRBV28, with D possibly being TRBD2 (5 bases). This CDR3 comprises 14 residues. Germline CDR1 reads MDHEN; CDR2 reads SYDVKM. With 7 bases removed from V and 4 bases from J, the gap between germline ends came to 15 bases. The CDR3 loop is CASTSPAGADTQYF. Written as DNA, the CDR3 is TGTGCCAGCACGTCGCCTGCCGGGGCAGATACGCAGTATTTT.

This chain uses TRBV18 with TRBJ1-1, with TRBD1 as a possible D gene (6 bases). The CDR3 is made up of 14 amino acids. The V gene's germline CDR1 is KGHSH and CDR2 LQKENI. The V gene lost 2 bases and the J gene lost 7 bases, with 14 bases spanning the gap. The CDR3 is CASSPFMDRHEAFF. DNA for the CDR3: TGTGCCAGCTCACCATTTATGGACAGACATGAAGCTTTCTTT.

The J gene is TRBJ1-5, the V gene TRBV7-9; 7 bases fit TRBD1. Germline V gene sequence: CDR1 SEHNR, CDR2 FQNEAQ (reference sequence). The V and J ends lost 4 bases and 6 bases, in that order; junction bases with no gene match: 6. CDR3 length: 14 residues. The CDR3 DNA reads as TGTGCCAGCAGCTCGGGTCCAGGGGGTCAGCCCCAGCATTTT. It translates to CASSSGPGGQPQHF.

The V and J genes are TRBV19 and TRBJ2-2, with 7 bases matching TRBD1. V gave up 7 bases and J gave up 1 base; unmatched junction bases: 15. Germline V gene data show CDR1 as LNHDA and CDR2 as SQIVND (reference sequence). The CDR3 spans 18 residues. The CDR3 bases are TGTGCCAGTACCCACCCTACGGTGGGGACAGAGAACACCGGGGAGCTGTTTTTT. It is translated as CASTHPTVGTENTGELFF. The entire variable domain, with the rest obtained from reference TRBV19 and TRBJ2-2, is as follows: DGGITQSPKYLFRKEGQNVTLSCEQNLNHDAMYWYRQDPGQGLRLIYYSQIVNDFQKGDIAEGYSVSREKKESFPLTVTSAQKNPTAFYLCASTHPTVGTENTGELFFGEGSRLTVL.

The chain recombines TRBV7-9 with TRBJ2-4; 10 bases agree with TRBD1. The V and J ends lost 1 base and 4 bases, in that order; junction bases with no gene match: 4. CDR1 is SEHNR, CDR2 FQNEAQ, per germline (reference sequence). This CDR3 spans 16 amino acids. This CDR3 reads CASSLGDRGPKNIQYF. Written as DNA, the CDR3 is TGTGCCAGCAGCTTAGGGGACAGGGGTCCGAAAAACATTCAGTACTTC.

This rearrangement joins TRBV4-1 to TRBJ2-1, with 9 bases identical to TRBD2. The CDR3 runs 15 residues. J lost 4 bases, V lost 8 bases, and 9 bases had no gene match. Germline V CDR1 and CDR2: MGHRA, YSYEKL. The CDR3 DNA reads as TGCGCCAGCCGAGGCGGGACTAGCCCATACAATGAGCAGTTCTTC. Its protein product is CASRGGTSPYNEQFF.

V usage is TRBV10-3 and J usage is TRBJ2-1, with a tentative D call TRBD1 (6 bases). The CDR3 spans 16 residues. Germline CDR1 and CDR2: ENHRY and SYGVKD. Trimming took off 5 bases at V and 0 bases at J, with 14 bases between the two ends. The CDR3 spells CAISSQGRVSYNEQFF. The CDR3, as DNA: TGTGCCATCAGTTCACAGGGACGGGTCTCCTACAATGAGCAGTTCTTC.

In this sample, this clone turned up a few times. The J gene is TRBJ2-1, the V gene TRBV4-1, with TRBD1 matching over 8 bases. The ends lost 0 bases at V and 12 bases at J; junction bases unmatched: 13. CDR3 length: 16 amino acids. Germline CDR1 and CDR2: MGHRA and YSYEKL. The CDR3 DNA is TGCGCCAGCAGCCAAGACGGGTCCGACAGGGGTCGGGGGCAGTTCTTC. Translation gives CASSQDGSDRGRGQFF.

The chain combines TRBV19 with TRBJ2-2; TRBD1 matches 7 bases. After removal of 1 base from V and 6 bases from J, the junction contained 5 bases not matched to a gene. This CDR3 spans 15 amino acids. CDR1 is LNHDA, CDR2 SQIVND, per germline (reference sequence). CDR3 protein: CASSIVTGFAGELFF. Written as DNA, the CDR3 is TGTGCCAGTAGTATAGTGACAGGGTTCGCCGGGGAGCTGTTTTTT.

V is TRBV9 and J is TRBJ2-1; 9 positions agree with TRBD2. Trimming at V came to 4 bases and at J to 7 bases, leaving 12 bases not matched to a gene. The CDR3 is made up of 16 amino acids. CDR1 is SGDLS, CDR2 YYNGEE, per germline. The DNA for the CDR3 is TGTGCCAGCAGCCAGACTCCTAGCGGGAATCGGAATGAGCAGTTCTTC. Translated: CASSQTPSGNRNEQFF.

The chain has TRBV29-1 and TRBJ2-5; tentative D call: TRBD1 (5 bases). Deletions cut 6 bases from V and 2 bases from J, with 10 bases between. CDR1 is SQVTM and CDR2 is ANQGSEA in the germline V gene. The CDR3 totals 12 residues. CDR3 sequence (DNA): TGCAGCGTCGACAGCCTACAAGAGACCCAGTACTTC. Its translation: CSVDSLQETQYF.

CDR3 bases: TGTGCCAGCAGCTCGAAGCGGGCACCGGTTCGGCAGTTCTTC. It translates to CASSSKRAPVRQFF. V is TRBV11-3 and J is TRBJ2-1, with D tentatively TRBD2 (6 bases). The CDR3 sequence is 14 residues long. V dropped 4 bases and J dropped 12 bases, with 19 bases sitting between them. CDR1 and CDR2 (germline): SGHNT, YENEEA.